The sequence of this T cell receptor (beta chain) was determined in a study of tumor-infiltrating lymphocytes in primary liver carcinoma (dated by TCRdb to about 2017). About the full investigation: Four or five patients with histopathologically diagnosed primary liver carcinoma underwent surgical resection in China between November 2015 and 2016. Each sample produced roughly 3.65 to 8 million productive TCRbeta reads, and read depth showed no significant difference between tissue types. A total of 35 specimens from 5 patients underwent TCRbeta repertoire sequencing, comprising some 25 tumor regions, 5 adjacent noncancerous liver tissues and 5 peripheral blood samples. Repertoires from technical replicates were highly reproducible, with mean shared-clone rates approximately 0.9 and correlation coefficients above 0.95. The study combined TCRbeta repertoire sequencing, expression microarrays and whole-exome sequencing across five regions of each liver tumor, with adjacent normal tissue and blood. Of the five patients (three men and two women, aged 30 to 69 years), four had hepatocellular carcinoma and one had combined HCC and intrahepatic cholangiocarcinoma. The tumors of the five patients were staged as T1-T3 N0M0, with maximum diameters ranging from roughly 4.2 to 11 cm. Here is what the overall study found, with its caveats: Comparison of CD4+ and CD8+ T cell repertoires was precluded by the use of bulk unsorted samples. Repertoire overlap was found to be higher between tumor regions (mean approximately 35%) than between tumor-adjacent (around 17%) or tumor-blood (around 15%) pairs, consistent with antigen-driven expansion. Compared with blood, tumors had a significantly larger share of the repertoire taken up by the top 250 clones (p = 0.039). Only the TCR beta chain was sequenced, so true repertoire diversity is likely underestimated because unpaired alpha chains were not captured. With just four or five patients in the study, the authors point out that the findings should be validated in a larger study.

The CDR3 measures 11 amino acids from cysteine to phenylalanine. Just the 33-base CDR3 DNA is kept, in frame starting at base 1. CDR1 and CDR2 were assigned from the germline V gene as ENHRY and SYGVKD. TRIzol reagent was used to extract blood RNA from unsorted whole blood, while the DNeasy Blood & Tissue kit provided the germline DNA. Chronic HBV infection was present in the patients, and the patients were treatment-naive at sampling. Before surgery, approximately 3.7 milliliters of peripheral blood were drawn into K2EDTA tubes. Starting from roughly 540 ng total RNA, TCRbeta-specific cDNA was produced by reverse transcription with a constant-region primer and ProtoScript II reverse transcriptase. TCRbeta libraries were built with three nested multiplex PCR rounds, a slightly modified ARM-PCR procedure. Each of the first two PCR rounds ran for nine to eleven cycles and used multiplex TRBV1-TRBV30 forward primers together with a Cbeta reverse primer. Sample barcodes and Illumina adapters were added in a final 25-cycle PCR with Deep VentR polymerase. Before sequencing, amplicons between 200 and 500 bp were purified from gel using a QIAquick gel extraction kit. An Illumina HiSeq 2500 was used to sequence the TCRbeta amplicons with 250-bp paired-end reads. The original pipeline was this. Quality trimming of reads was performed with Trimmomatic v0.33, and paired reads were merged with FLASH v1.2.11 so that full CDR3 sequences could be recovered. V, D and J germline segments were assigned to the rearranged TCRbeta sequences using MiGEC v1.2.1b. Clonotype statistics and Shannon-Wiener diversity indices were computed with VDJtools v1.0.0. Except for diversity analysis, only the 250 most abundant clonotypes of each sample were used in subsequent analyses to reduce sampling bias. Clones were called with MiXCR by TCRdb after fastp trimmed the public reads at Q25, and only in-frame beta chains were retained. Rows are unified per CDR3 protein, each entry keeping the most common DNA and genes. These V and J calls are TCRdb output, not the study's own analysis. The sample has 300,000 to 400,000 distinct CDR3 sequences on record, about 61% of them singletons. Clones ranked in the top ten supply about 6.3% of the sample.

With respect to this clonotype: Its antigen is unknown. The junction does not match germline at one end; this may be a read error.

The sample taken for sequencing was peripheral blood. The sequence is built from TRBV10-3 and TRBJ2-7; the D gene is possibly TRBD1 or TRBD2, with 5 bases matching each. The receptor's source is a man aged 40-49 years with primary liver carcinoma and hepatitis B virus infection. The DNA sequence reads TGTGCCATCGGGACCGTCTACGGGCAGTACTTC. It translates to CAIGTVYGQYF.